This T cell receptor beta chain was sequenced for a study of cytomegalovirus exposure and HLA in healthy donors. A multiplex PCR was run with 60 Vbeta primers and 13 Jbeta primers. The data were produced by immunoSEQ multiplex PCR, yet TCRdb's version contains in-frame clones alone and is incomplete. The table shows approximately 220,000 clones, with roughly 84% occurring only once. General observations from the study: The later analysis indicated that the majority of CMV-associated TCR beta chains appeared HLA-restricted. In a later analysis, specific HLA alleles were associated with under 20,000 TCR beta sequences at a 0.05 false discovery rate.

Each donor was healthy, and each was a bone marrow donor. The CDR3 extends over 14 amino acids. Germline assignment: CDR1 SGHAT and CDR2 FQNNGV. Trimming shortened V by 1 base and J by 1 base, and 7 bases separated the two germline ends. About this clone: Its antigen is not identified. Other DNA sequences of this sample code for an identical CDR3.

The rearrangement joins TRBV11-2 to TRBJ1-1; weak D call: TRBD1 (6 bases). This TCR derives from a boy aged 2 to 10 in good health and CMV-seronegative. The sample was PBMCs. CDR3 bases: TGTGCCAGCAGCTTAGGACAGGCGAACACTGAAGCTTTCTTT. Protein sequence: CASSLGQANTEAFF.